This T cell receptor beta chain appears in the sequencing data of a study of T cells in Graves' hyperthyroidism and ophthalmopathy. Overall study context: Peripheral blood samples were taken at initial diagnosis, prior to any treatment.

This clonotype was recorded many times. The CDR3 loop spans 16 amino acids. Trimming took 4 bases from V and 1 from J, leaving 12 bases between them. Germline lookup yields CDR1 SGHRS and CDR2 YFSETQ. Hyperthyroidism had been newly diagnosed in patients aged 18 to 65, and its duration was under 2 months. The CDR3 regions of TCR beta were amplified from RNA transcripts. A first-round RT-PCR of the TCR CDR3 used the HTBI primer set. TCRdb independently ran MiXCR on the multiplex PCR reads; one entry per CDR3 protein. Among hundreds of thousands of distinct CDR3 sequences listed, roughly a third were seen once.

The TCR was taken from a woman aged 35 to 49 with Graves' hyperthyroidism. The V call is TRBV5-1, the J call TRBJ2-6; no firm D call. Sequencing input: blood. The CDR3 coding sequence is TGCGCCAGCAGCGTTACAGATTATTCTGGGGCCAACGTCCTGACTTTC. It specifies CASSVTDYSGANVLTF.